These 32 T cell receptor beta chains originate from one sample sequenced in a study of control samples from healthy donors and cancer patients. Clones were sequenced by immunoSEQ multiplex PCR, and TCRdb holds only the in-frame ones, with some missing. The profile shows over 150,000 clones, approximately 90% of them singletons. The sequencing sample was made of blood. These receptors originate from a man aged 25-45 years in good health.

CDR3 sequence: CASSMIAGSYNEQFF. The CDR3 nucleotides are TGTGCCAGTAGTATGATAGCGGGAAGCTACAATGAGCAGTTCTTC. The gene calls are TRBV19 and TRBJ2-1; 8 nucleotides match TRBD2. The CDR3 has 15 amino acids. The germline gives CDR1 LNHDA, CDR2 SQIVND (reference sequence). V lost 3 bases to trimming and J lost 3 bases; unmatched junction nucleotides: 4.

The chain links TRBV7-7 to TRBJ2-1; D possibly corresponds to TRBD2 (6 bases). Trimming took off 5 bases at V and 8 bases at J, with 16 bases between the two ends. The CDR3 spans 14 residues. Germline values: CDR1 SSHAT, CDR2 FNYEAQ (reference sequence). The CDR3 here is CASSPQTSSYEQFF. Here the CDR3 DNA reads TGTGCCAGCAGCCCGCAGACTAGTAGCTATGAGCAGTTCTTC.

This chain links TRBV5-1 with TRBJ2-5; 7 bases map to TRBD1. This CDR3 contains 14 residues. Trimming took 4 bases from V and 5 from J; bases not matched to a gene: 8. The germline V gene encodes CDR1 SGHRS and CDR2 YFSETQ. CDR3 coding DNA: TGCGCCAGCAGCCTAGGGGGCTGGTCGGAGACCCAGTACTTC. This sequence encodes CASSLGGWSETQYF. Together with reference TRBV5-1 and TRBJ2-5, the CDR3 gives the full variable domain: KAGVTQTPRYLIKTRGQQVTLSCSPISGHRSVSWYQQTPGQGLQFLFEYFSETQRNKGNFPGRFSGRQFSNSRSEMNVSTLELGDSALYLCASSLGGWSETQYFGPGTRLLVL.

The CDR3: CASRGQIETQYF. The CDR3, as DNA: TGTGCCAGCAGGGGACAGATAGAGACCCAGTACTTC. The chain links TRBV12-3 or TRBV12-4 to TRBJ2-5; TRBD1 matches 7 bases. The CDR3 runs 12 residues. Trimming cost V 6 bases and J 4 bases; bases outside gene matches: 2.

In DNA form, the CDR3 reads TGTGCCAGCACCCCAGCCGGGACCCCGAGCTCCTACAATGAGCAGTTCTTC. It encodes CASTPAGTPSSYNEQFF. The chain couples TRBV28 to TRBJ2-1; either TRBD1 or TRBD2 may supply D (5 bases each). Germline V gene data show CDR1 as MDHEN and CDR2 as SYDVKM. V lost 7 bases and J 0 bases, leaving 19 bases between the germline ends. There are 17 residues in the CDR3.

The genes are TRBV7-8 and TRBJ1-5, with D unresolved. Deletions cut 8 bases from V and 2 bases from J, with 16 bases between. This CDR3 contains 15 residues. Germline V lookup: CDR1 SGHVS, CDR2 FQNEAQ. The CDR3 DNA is TGTGCCAGCCAATCCAAATATGGTGGCAATCAGCCCCAGCATTTT. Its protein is CASQSKYGGNQPQHF.

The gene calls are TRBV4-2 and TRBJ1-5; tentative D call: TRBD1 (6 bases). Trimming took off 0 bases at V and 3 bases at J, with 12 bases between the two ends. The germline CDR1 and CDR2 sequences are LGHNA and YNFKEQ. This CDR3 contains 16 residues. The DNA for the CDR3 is TGTGCCAGCAGCCAAGAGACCACAGGGTACAATCAGCCCCAGCATTTT. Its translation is CASSQETTGYNQPQHF.

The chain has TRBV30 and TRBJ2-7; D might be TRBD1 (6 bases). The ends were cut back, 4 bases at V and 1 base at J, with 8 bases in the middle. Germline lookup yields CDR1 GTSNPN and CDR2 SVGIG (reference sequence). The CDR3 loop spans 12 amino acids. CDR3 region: CAWTGESYEQYF. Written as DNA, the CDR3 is TGTGCCTGGACAGGGGAATCCTACGAGCAGTACTTC.

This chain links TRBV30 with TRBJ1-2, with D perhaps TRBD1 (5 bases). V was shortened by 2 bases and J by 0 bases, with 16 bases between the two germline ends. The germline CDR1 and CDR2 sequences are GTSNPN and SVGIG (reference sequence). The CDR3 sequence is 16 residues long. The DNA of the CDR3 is TGTGCCTGGAGTCCTCTGTGGGGCAGGACTAACTATGGCTACACCTTC. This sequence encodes CAWSPLWGRTNYGYTF.

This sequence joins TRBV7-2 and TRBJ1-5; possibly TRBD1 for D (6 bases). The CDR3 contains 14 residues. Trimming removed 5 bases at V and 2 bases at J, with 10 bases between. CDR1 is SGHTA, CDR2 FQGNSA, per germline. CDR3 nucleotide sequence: TGTGCCAGCAGCCCCCGGACAGGCAATCAGCCCCAGCATTTT. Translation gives CASSPRTGNQPQHF.

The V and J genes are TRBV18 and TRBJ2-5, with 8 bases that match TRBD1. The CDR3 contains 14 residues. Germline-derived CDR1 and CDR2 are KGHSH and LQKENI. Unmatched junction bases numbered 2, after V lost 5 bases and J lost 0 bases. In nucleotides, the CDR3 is TGTGCCAGCTCAGACAGGGGTTACCAAGAGACCCAGTACTTC. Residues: CASSDRGYQETQYF.

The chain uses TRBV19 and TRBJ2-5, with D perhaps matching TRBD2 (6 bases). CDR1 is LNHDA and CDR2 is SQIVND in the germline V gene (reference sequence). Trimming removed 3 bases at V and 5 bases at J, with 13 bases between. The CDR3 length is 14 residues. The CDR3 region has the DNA TGTGCCAGTAGTATCGGCGGGATTGATGAGACCCAGTACTTC. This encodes CASSIGGIDETQYF.

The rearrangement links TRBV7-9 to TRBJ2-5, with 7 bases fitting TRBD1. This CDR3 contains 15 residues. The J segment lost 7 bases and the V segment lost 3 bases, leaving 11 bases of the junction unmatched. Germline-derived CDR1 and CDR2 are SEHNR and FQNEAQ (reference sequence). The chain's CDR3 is CASSLGQTFGATQYF. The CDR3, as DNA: TGTGCCAGCAGCTTGGGACAGACCTTCGGGGCGACCCAGTACTTC.

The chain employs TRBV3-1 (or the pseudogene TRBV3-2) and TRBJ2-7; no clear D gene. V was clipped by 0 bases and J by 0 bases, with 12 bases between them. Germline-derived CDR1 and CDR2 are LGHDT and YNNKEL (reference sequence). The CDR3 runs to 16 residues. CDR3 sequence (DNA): TGTGCCAGCAGCCAAGATCAGGCACTGAGCTCCTACGAGCAGTACTTC. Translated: CASSQDQALSSYEQYF.

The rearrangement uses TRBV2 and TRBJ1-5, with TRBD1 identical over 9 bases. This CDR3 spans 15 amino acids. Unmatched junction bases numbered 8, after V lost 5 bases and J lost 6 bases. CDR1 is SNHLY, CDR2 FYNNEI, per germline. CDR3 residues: CASSSAGTGPQPQHF. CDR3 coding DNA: TGTGCCAGCAGTTCTGCCGGGACAGGGCCTCAGCCCCAGCATTTT.

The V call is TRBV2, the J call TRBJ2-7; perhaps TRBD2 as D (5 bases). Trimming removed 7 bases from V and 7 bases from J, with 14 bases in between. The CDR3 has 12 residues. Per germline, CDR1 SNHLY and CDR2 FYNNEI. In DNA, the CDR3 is TGTGCCAGCATGGGTTACCCGGGGGAGCAGTACTTC. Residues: CASMGYPGEQYF.

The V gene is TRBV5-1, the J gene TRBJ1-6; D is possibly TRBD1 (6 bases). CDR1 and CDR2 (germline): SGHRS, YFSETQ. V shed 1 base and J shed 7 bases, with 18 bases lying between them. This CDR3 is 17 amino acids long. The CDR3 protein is CASSLRTDNKGNSPLHF. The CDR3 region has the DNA TGCGCCAGCAGCTTGCGGACAGACAATAAAGGGAATTCACCCCTCCACTTT.

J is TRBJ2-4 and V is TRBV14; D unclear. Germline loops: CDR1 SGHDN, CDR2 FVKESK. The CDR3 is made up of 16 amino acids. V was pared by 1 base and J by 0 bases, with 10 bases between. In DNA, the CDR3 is TGTGCCAGCAGCCAAGTCGCCGACCTAGCCAAAAACATTCAGTACTTC. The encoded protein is CASSQVADLAKNIQYF.

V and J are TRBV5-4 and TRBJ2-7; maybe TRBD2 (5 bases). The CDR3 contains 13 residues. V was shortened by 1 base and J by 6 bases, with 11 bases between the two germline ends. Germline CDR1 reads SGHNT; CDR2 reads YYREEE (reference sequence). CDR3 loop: CASSLKQGLEQYF. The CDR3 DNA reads TGTGCCAGCAGCTTGAAGCAAGGACTCGAGCAGTACTTC. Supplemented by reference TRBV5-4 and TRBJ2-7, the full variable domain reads ETGVTQSPTHLIKTRGQQVTLRCSSQSGHNTVSWYQQALGQGPQFIFQYYREEENGRGNFPPRFSGLQFPNYSSELNVNALELDDSALYLCASSLKQGLEQYFGPGTRLTVT.

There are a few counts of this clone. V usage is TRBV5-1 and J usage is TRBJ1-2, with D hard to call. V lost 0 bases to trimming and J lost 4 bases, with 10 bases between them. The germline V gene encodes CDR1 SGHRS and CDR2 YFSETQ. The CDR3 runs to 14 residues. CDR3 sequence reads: CASSLEQNFYGYTF. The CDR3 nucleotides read TGCGCCAGCAGCTTGGAACAGAACTTCTATGGCTACACCTTC.

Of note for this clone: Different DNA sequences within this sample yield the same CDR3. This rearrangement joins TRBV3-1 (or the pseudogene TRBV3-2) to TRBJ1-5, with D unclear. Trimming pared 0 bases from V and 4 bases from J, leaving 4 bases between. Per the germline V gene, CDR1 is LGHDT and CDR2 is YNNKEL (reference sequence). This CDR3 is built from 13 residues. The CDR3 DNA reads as TGTGCCAGCAGCCAAGATAGGAATCAGCCCCAGCATTTT. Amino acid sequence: CASSQDRNQPQHF.

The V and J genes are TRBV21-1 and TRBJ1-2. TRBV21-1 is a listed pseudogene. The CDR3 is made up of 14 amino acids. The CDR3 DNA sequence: TGTGCCAGCAGCCCCCCAGGAAGGGACTATGGCTACACCTTC. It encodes CASSPPGRDYGYTF.

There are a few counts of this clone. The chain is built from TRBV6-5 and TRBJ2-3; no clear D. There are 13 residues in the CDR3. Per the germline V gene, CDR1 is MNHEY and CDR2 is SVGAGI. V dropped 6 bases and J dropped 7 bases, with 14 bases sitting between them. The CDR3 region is CASRLMEGNTQYF. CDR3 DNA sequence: TGTGCCAGCAGACTGATGGAAGGTAATACGCAGTATTTT.

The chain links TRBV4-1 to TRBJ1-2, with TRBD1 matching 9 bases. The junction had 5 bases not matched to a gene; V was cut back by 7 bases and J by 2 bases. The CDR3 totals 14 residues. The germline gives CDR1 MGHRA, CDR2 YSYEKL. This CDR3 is CASTRGTGNYGYTF. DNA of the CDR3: TGCGCCAGCACCCGAGGGACAGGGAACTATGGCTACACCTTC.

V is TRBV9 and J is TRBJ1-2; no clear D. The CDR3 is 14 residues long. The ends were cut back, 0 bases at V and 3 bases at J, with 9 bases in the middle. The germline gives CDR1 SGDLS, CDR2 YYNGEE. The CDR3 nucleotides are TGTGCCAGCAGCGTAGACAGAACTGACTATGGCTACACCTTC. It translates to CASSVDRTDYGYTF.

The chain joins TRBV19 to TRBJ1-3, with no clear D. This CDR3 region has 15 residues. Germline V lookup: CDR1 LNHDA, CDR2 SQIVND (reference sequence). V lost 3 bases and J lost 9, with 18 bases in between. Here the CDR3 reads CASSISGMGLSTIYF. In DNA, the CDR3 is TGTGCCAGTAGTATCTCTGGGATGGGGTTGAGCACCATATATTTT.

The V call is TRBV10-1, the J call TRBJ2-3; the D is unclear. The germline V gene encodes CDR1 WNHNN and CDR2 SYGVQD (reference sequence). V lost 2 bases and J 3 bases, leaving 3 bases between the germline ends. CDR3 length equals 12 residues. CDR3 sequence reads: CASSEATDTQYF. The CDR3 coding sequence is TGCGCCAGCAGTGAGGCGACAGATACGCAGTATTTT.

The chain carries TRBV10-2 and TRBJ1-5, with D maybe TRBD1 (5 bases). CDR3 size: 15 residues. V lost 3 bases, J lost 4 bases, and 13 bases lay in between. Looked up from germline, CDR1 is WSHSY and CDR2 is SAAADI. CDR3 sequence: CASSDGQGRNQPQHF. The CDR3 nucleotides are TGCGCCAGCAGTGATGGGCAGGGAAGAAATCAGCCCCAGCATTTT.

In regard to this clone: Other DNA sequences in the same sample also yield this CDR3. CDR3 loop: CASSLRSGASTDTQYF. The CDR3 nucleotides are TGTGCCAGCAGCTTAAGGTCTGGTGCTAGCACAGATACGCAGTATTTT. The rearrangement uses TRBV7-2 and TRBJ2-3; D is undetermined. The CDR3 runs 16 residues. Germline V CDR1 and CDR2: SGHTA, FQGNSA. The V and J ends lost 2 bases and 0 bases respectively, with 12 bases between them.

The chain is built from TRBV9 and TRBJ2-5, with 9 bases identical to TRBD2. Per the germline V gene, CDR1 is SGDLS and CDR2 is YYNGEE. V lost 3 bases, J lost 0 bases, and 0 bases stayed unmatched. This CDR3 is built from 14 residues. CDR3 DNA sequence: TGTGCCAGCAGCGCTAGCGGGAACCAAGAGACCCAGTACTTC. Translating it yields CASSASGNQETQYF.

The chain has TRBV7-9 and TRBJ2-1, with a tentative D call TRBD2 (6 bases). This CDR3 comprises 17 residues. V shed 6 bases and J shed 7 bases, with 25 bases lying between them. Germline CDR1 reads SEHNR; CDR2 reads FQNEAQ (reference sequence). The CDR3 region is CASRERGAEGPVNEQFF. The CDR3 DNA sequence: TGTGCCAGCAGAGAACGCGGTGCGGAGGGGCCTGTGAATGAGCAGTTCTTC.

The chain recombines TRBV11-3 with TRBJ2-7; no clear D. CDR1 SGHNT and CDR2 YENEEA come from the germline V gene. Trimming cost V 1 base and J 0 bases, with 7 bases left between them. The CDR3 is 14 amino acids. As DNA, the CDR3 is TGTGCCAGCAGCTTAGGTGGCGACTCCTACGAGCAGTACTTC. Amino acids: CASSLGGDSYEQYF.